One and the same sample provided the 29 T cell receptor beta chains below, sequenced in a study of shared clonotypes between healthy human individuals. TCRdb keeps only in-frame clones here, not all; method: immunoSEQ multiplex PCR. The sample lists approximately 500,000 clones, 79% occurring once. Sequenced sample: PBMCs. All receptors derive from a woman aged 40 to 50 in good health. Some clones in this sample may be carry-over from other donors' samples.

Comments on this clone: This sequence may be a read error, since a much larger clone differs from it by one base. The rearrangement uses TRBV28 and TRBJ1-3; 11 bases are a match to TRBD1. V lost 6 bases to trimming and J lost 1 base; unmatched junction nucleotides: 2. The length of the CDR3 is 15 residues. Germline CDR1 is MDHEN and CDR2 is SYDVKM. The CDR3 DNA reads as TGTGCCAGCAGAAGGGACAGGGGGTCTGGAAACACCATATATTTT. Translation: CASRRDRGSGNTIYF.

The chain uses TRBV7-9 and TRBJ2-1; the match to TRBD1 covers 9 bases. The CDR3 consists of 14 residues. Germline CDR1 SEHNR, CDR2 FQNEAQ (reference sequence). V was clipped by 5 bases and J by 8 bases; unmatched bases: 7. CDR3 sequence: CASSVPGQGHEQFF. The CDR3, as DNA: TGTGCCAGCAGCGTCCCGGGACAGGGTCATGAGCAGTTCTTC.

The chain has TRBV2 and TRBJ2-5; 9 positions agree with TRBD1. Unmatched junction bases numbered 4, after V lost 3 bases and J lost 5 bases. Germline CDR1 and CDR2: SNHLY and FYNNEI. The CDR3 runs 14 residues. CDR3 loop: CASSEDRGWETQYF. DNA for the CDR3: TGTGCCAGCAGTGAGGACAGGGGCTGGGAGACCCAGTACTTC.

CDR3 sequence: CASSEIQGFLGELFF. The CDR3 DNA is TGTGCCAGCAGTGAGATACAGGGTTTCCTTGGGGAGCTGTTTTTT. The chain carries TRBV6-1 and TRBJ2-2; possibly TRBD1 for D (6 bases). Trimming stripped 3 bases from V and 8 bases from J, with 16 bases between. The CDR3 has 15 residues. The germline CDR1 and CDR2 sequences are MNHNS and SASEGT.

This chain uses TRBV30 with TRBJ2-3, with D possibly matching TRBD2 (5 bases). The V end lost 2 bases, the J end lost 1 base, and 10 bases lay between the germline ends. The CDR3 extends over 14 amino acids. From germline, CDR1 is GTSNPN and CDR2 SVGIG (reference sequence). The DNA of the CDR3 is TGTGCCTGGAGTTCTCGGGGAGGCACAGATACGCAGTATTTT. It yields the protein CAWSSRGGTDTQYF.

The chain recombines TRBV5-1 with TRBJ2-7, with 10 bases that match TRBD2. The ends lost 2 bases at V and 1 base at J; junction bases unmatched: 9. This CDR3 is 17 amino acids long. Germline V gives CDR1 SGHRS, CDR2 YFSETQ. Here the CDR3 DNA reads TGCGCCAGCAGCTTCCCGAGGGGAGCGGGAGGGTCCTACGAGCAGTACTTC. It codes for CASSFPRGAGGSYEQYF.

The rearrangement links TRBV4-3 to TRBJ1-2; TRBD1 aligns across 11 bases. V lost 4 bases to trimming and J lost 1 base; unmatched junction nucleotides: 5. This CDR3 contains 16 residues. Germline assignment: CDR1 LGHNA and CDR2 YSLEER. The CDR3 here is CASSRWTGGGNYGYTF. DNA for the CDR3: TGCGCCAGCAGCCGTTGGACAGGGGGCGGTAACTATGGCTACACCTTC.

This chain joins TRBV7-8 and TRBJ2-7; a weak D match, TRBD2 (6 bases). V shed 3 bases and J shed 10 bases, with 10 bases lying between them. From germline, CDR1 is SGHVS and CDR2 FQNEAQ. The CDR3 is made up of 11 amino acids. CDR3 loop: CASSFGEEQYF. CDR3 coding DNA: TGTGCCAGCAGCTTCGGGGAGGAACAGTACTTC. Together with reference TRBV7-8 and TRBJ2-7, the CDR3 gives the full variable domain: GAGVSQSPRYKVAKRGQDVALRCDPISGHVSLFWYQQALGQGPEFLTYFQNEAQLDKSGLPSDRFFAERPEGSVSTLKIQRTQQEDSAVYLCASSFGEEQYFGPGTRLTVT.

The chain couples TRBV28 to TRBJ2-6, with D perhaps TRBD2 (5 bases). With 7 bases removed from V and 3 bases from J, the gap between germline ends came to 13 bases. Per germline, CDR1 MDHEN and CDR2 SYDVKM. The CDR3 is 15 residues long. Here the CDR3 reads CASTSGGGGANVLTF. The CDR3 nucleotides are TGTGCCAGCACTTCGGGTGGAGGTGGGGCCAACGTCCTGACTTTC.

This chain connects TRBV27 to TRBJ2-3; D call uncertain. In germline, CDR1 is MNHEY, CDR2 SMNVEV (reference sequence). The CDR3 extends over 14 amino acids. Trimming shortened V by 5 bases and J by 2 bases, and 11 bases separated the two germline ends. CDR3 sequence: CASSGWASTDTQYF. Here the CDR3 DNA reads TGTGCCAGCAGTGGATGGGCCTCCACAGATACGCAGTATTTT.

The rearrangement joins TRBV28 to TRBJ1-5; unclear D gene. The CDR3 has 14 residues. Germline V CDR1 and CDR2: MDHEN, SYDVKM. V lost 3 bases, J lost 0 bases, and 6 bases lay in between. The chain's CDR3 is CASSFSYSNQPQHF. For the CDR3, the DNA is TGTGCCAGCAGTTTTAGCTATAGCAATCAGCCCCAGCATTTT.

A word on this clone: A read error is likely here: a far larger clone is one base away. CDR3 protein: CVSSLGASGGTYEQYF. CDR3 nucleotide sequence: TGTGTCAGCAGCTTAGGAGCGAGCGGGGGAACCTACGAGCAGTACTTC. V and J are TRBV13 and TRBJ2-7; 8 bases agree with TRBD2. The CDR3 has 16 amino acids. Per germline, CDR1 PRHDT and CDR2 FYEKMQ (reference sequence).

The chain carries TRBV10-1 and TRBJ2-3; 8 bases match TRBD2. Germline V gives CDR1 WNHNN, CDR2 SYGVQD (reference sequence). The CDR3 contains 14 residues. The V segment lost 6 bases and the J segment 2 bases; nucleotides outside the gene matches: 4. CDR3: CASSLLAVTDTQYF. The CDR3, as DNA: TGCGCCAGCAGCCTACTAGCGGTCACAGATACGCAGTATTTT.

About this clone itself: The sample contains more than one DNA sequence encoding this CDR3. The genes are TRBV7-2 and TRBJ2-5; no clear D. The V gene lost 1 base and the J gene lost 5 bases, with 5 bases spanning the gap. CDR1 and CDR2 (germline): SGHTA, FQGNSA. The CDR3 loop spans 12 amino acids. CDR3 DNA: TGTGCCAGCAGCTTAGTGGTGGAGACCCAGTACTTC. Protein sequence: CASSLVVETQYF. The whole variable domain, filled in from reference TRBV7-2 and TRBJ2-5, reads GAGVSQSPSNKVTEKGKDVELRCDPISGHTALYWYRQSLGQGLEFLIYFQGNSAPDKSGLPSDRFSAERTGGSVSTLTIQRTQQEDSAVYLCASSLVVETQYFGPGTRLLVL.

In regard to this clone: Without the conserved terminal phenylalanine or tryptophan, this CDR3 likely stems from a read error. The chain is built from TRBV6-5 and TRBJ1-2; tentative D call: TRBD1 (5 bases). V was clipped by 6 bases and J by 4 bases, with 15 bases between them. Per germline, CDR1 MNHEY and CDR2 SVGAGI. This CDR3 has 14 residues. In nucleotides, the CDR3 is TGTGCCAGCAGCCCTCCGGGACGGTTCTATGGCTACACCCTC. Amino acid sequence: CASSPPGRFYGYTL.

V usage is TRBV15 and J usage is TRBJ1-3, with D uncertain. The length of the CDR3 is 16 residues. The germline CDR1 and CDR2 sequences are LNHNV and YYDKDF (reference sequence). Trimming stripped 0 bases from V and 4 bases from J, with 13 bases between. The CDR3 reads CATSRESRAVGNTIYF. CDR3 bases: TGTGCCACCAGCAGAGAATCGCGGGCAGTCGGAAACACCATATATTTT.

The chain has TRBV28 and TRBJ2-7; 14 bases agree with TRBD2. The ends lost 6 bases at V and 3 bases at J; junction bases unmatched: 4. Germline-derived CDR1 and CDR2 are MDHEN and SYDVKM. The CDR3 covers 15 residues. The CDR3 loop is CASSPGLAGDYEQYF. In DNA, the CDR3 is TGTGCCAGCAGCCCGGGACTAGCGGGAGACTACGAGCAGTACTTC. Looking up the rest from reference TRBV28 and TRBJ2-7 gives the full variable domain: DVKVTQSSRYLVKRTGEKVFLECVQDMDHENMFWYRQDPGLGLRLIYFSYDVKMKEKGDIPEGYSVSREKKERFSLILESASTNQTSMYLCASSPGLAGDYEQYFGPGTRLTVT.

This clone was found many times. This chain links TRBV19 with TRBJ2-3; 7 bases fit TRBD2. This CDR3 spans 16 amino acids. Germline V lookup: CDR1 LNHDA, CDR2 SQIVND (reference sequence). The V segment lost 3 bases and the J segment 1 base; nucleotides outside the gene matches: 7. The CDR3 DNA reads as TGTGCCAGTAGTATTGTGTGGGACTACGGCACAGATACGCAGTATTTT. This sequence encodes CASSIVWDYGTDTQYF.

The chain has TRBV2 and TRBJ2-5, with 16 bases identical to TRBD2. The ends lost 6 bases at V and 5 bases at J; junction bases unmatched: 6. CDR1 is SNHLY, CDR2 FYNNEI, per germline. The CDR3 has 16 amino acids. The CDR3 sequence is CASRVGTSGRGETQYF. CDR3 sequence (DNA): TGTGCCAGCAGGGTCGGGACTAGCGGGAGGGGTGAGACCCAGTACTTC.

By frequency in the sample, this clone is medium-sized. This chain connects TRBV11-2 to TRBJ2-7, with D perhaps TRBD1 (6 bases). V was trimmed by 0 bases and J by 6 bases, leaving 12 bases between them. Germline-derived CDR1 and CDR2 are SGHAT and FQNNGV. The CDR3 consists of 14 residues. CDR3 DNA sequence: TGTGCCAGCAGCTTAGACAGGGGAGCCGGCGAGCAGTACTTC. Translated: CASSLDRGAGEQYF.

This chain links TRBV27 with TRBJ2-3, with 16 bases aligning to TRBD2. The CDR3 has 19 residues. The J segment lost 4 bases and the V segment lost 2 bases, leaving 9 bases of the junction unmatched. Germline CDR1 reads MNHEY; CDR2 reads SMNVEV (reference sequence). CDR3 in amino acids: CASSLGTSGRALRADTQYF. CDR3 DNA sequence: TGTGCCAGCAGTTTAGGGACTAGCGGGAGGGCCCTTAGGGCAGATACGCAGTATTTT.

The rearrangement uses TRBV19 and TRBJ2-7, with D uncertain. The CDR3 has 14 residues. CDR1 LNHDA and CDR2 SQIVND come from the germline V gene (reference sequence). The V end lost 0 bases, the J end lost 0 bases, and 6 bases lay between the germline ends. CDR3 residues: CASSIERYSYEQYF. CDR3 nucleotides: TGTGCCAGTAGTATAGAACGCTACTCCTACGAGCAGTACTTC.

V is TRBV27 and J is TRBJ1-5; tentative D call: TRBD1 (6 bases). This CDR3 spans 13 amino acids. V shed 5 bases and J shed 4 bases, with 9 bases lying between them. Looked up from germline, CDR1 is MNHEY and CDR2 is SMNVEV (reference sequence). The CDR3 here is CASSRDRNQPQHF. DNA of the CDR3: TGTGCCAGCAGTAGAGACAGGAATCAGCCCCAGCATTTT.

The chain carries TRBV18 and TRBJ2-7; a weak D match, TRBD2 (6 bases). V was pared by 2 bases and J by 0 bases, with 8 bases between. CDR1 is KGHSH and CDR2 is LQKENI in the germline V gene. This CDR3 comprises 14 residues. In DNA, the CDR3 is TGTGCCAGCTCACCAGCGCGGGACTCCTACGAGCAGTACTTC. Protein: CASSPARDSYEQYF. Full variable domain (remainder filled in from reference TRBV18 and TRBJ2-7): NAGVMQNPRHLVRRRGQEARLRCSPMKGHSHVYWYRQLPEEGLKFMVYLQKENIIDESGMPKERFSAEFPKEGPSILRIQQVVRGDSAAYFCASSPARDSYEQYFGPGTRLTVT.

V is TRBV4-1 and J is TRBJ2-5; a possible D gene is TRBD1 (5 bases). V lost 2 bases and J lost 2, with 12 bases in between. The germline gives CDR1 MGHRA, CDR2 YSYEKL. The CDR3 is 15 residues long. The CDR3 DNA sequence: TGCGCCAGCAGCCAACTCGTGACAGCACAAGAGACCCAGTACTTC. Its translation: CASSQLVTAQETQYF.

This clone has a single count. CDR3 nucleotides: TGTGCCAGCAGCTTAGAGGGCGGGACAGGGCGGCAGACCCAGTACTTC. This codes for CASSLEGGTGRQTQYF. The chain couples TRBV7-9 to TRBJ2-5, with TRBD1 matching over 9 bases. The CDR3 loop spans 16 amino acids. V gave up 1 base and J gave up 6 bases; unmatched junction bases: 9. From germline, CDR1 is SEHNR and CDR2 FQNEAQ (reference sequence).

The rearrangement joins TRBV28 to TRBJ2-5; tentative D call: TRBD2 (6 bases). Trimming removed 6 bases at V and 7 bases at J, with 21 bases between. CDR1 is MDHEN, CDR2 SYDVKM, per germline. This CDR3 contains 15 residues. The DNA for the CDR3 is TGTGCCAGCAGCCTAAGCGGGTGGAGATTGGGGACCCAGTACTTC. As protein: CASSLSGWRLGTQYF.

The gene calls are TRBV9 and TRBJ2-3; D is possibly TRBD2 (6 bases). This CDR3 is 15 amino acids long. V lost 0 bases, J lost 4 bases, and 12 bases lay in between. Per germline, CDR1 SGDLS and CDR2 YYNGEE. The CDR3 spells CASSVEGGIPDTQYF. The DNA of the CDR3 is TGTGCCAGCAGCGTAGAGGGCGGGATCCCAGATACGCAGTATTTT. Full variable domain (remainder filled in from reference TRBV9 and TRBJ2-3): DSGVTQTPKHLITATGQRVTLRCSPRSGDLSVYWYQQSLDQGLQFLIQYYNGEERAKGNILERFSAQQFPDLHSELNLSSLELGDSALYFCASSVEGGIPDTQYFGPGTRLTVL.

The V gene is TRBV15, the J gene TRBJ1-3; weak D call: TRBD1 (5 bases). Germline V gives CDR1 LNHNV, CDR2 YYDKDF (reference sequence). The CDR3 spans 15 residues. Trimming pared 2 bases from V and 0 bases from J, leaving 8 bases between. CDR3 sequence reads: CATSRLGGSGNTIYF. CDR3 nucleotides: TGTGCCACCAGCAGACTCGGGGGCTCTGGAAACACCATATATTTT. The whole variable domain, filled in from reference TRBV15 and TRBJ1-3, reads DAMVIQNPRYQVTQFGKPVTLSCSQTLNHNVMYWYQQKSSQAPKLLFHYYDKDFNNEADTPDNFQSRRPNTSFCFLDIRSPGLGDTAMYLCATSRLGGSGNTIYFGEGSWLTVV.